This T cell receptor beta chain was sequenced in a study of CD8 T cells in ankylosing spondylitis. Study results and caveats: Within ankylosing spondylitis blood, a TCR beta motif made up of under 10 highly homologous variants appeared to be characteristic.

As concerns this clonotype: Its specificity is not known.

TCRdb analysed the 5' RACE reads with MiXCR anew, one entry per CDR3 protein. The sample lists 200,000 to 250,000 distinct CDR3 sequences, about 16% seen once, with about 39% in the top ten. This CDR3 has 13 amino acids. The germline gives CDR1 MNHEY, CDR2 SMNVEV (reference sequence). V dropped 3 bases and J dropped 8; count of bases not matched to a gene: 6. The clonotype originates from a male donor with ankylosing spondylitis. The chain joins TRBV27 to TRBJ1-2; TRBD1 agrees at 7 bases. Sequenced: blood, either unsorted or a sorted T cell fraction (not recorded which). CDR3 nucleotides: TGTGCCAGCAGTTTCCGGGACAGTTGGGGCTACACCTTC. As protein: CASSFRDSWGYTF.